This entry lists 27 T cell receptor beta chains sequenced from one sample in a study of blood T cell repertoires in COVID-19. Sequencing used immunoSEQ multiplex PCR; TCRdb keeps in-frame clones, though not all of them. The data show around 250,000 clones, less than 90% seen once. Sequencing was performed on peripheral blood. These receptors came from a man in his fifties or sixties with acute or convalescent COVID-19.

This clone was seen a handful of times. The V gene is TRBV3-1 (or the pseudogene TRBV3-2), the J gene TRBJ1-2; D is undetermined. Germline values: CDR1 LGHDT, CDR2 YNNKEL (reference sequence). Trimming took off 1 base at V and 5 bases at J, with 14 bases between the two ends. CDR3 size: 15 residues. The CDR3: CASSQGPGNVYGYTF. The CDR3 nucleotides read TGTGCCAGCAGCCAAGGTCCAGGCAATGTTTATGGCTACACCTTC.

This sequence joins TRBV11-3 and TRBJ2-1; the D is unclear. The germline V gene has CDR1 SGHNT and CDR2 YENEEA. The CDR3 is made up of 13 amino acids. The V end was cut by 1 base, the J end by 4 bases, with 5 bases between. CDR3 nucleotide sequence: TGTGCCAGCAGCTTAGGTTCGTACAATGAGCAGTTCTTC. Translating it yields CASSLGSYNEQFF.

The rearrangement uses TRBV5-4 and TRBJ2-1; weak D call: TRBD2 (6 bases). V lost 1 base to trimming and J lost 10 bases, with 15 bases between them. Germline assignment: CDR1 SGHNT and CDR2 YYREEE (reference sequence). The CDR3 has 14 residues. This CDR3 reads CASSLRLGREEQFF. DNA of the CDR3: TGTGCCAGCAGCTTGCGACTAGGTCGAGAGGAGCAGTTCTTC. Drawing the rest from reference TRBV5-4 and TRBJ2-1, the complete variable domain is ETGVTQSPTHLIKTRGQQVTLRCSSQSGHNTVSWYQQALGQGPQFIFQYYREEENGRGNFPPRFSGLQFPNYSSELNVNALELDDSALYLCASSLRLGREEQFFGPGTRLTVL.

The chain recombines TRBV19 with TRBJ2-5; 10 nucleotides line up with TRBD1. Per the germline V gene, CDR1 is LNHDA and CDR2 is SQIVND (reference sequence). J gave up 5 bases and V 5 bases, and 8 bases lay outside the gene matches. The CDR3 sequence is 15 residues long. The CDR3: CASSGTGAIAETQYF. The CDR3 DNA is TGTGCCAGTAGTGGGACAGGGGCTATAGCGGAGACCCAGTACTTC.

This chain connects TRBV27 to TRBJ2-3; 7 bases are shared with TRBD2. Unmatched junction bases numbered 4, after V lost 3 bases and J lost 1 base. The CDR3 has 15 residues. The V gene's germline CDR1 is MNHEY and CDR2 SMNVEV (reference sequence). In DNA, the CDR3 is TGTGCCAGCAGTTTCCGGGGGGAAGGCACAGATACGCAGTATTTT. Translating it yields CASSFRGEGTDTQYF.

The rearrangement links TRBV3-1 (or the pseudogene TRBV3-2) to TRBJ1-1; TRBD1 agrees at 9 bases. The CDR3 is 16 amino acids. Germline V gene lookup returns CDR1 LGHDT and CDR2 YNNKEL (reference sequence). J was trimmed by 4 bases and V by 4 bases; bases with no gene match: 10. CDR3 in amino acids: CASSPWGQQGATEAFF. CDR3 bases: TGTGCCAGCAGCCCGTGGGGACAACAGGGGGCCACTGAAGCTTTCTTT.

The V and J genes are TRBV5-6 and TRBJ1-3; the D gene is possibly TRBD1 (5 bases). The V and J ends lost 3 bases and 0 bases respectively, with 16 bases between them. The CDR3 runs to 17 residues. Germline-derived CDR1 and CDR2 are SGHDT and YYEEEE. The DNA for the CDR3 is TGTGCCAGCAGCTCGATGGCAGGGTTCCGCTCTGGAAACACCATATATTTT. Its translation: CASSSMAGFRSGNTIYF.

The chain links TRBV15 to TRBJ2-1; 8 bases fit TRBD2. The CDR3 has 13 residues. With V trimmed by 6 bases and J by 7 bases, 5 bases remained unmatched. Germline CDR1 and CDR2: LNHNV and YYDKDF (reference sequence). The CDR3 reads CATRDGRGNEQFF. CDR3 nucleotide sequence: TGTGCCACCAGGGACGGGAGGGGTAATGAGCAGTTCTTC.

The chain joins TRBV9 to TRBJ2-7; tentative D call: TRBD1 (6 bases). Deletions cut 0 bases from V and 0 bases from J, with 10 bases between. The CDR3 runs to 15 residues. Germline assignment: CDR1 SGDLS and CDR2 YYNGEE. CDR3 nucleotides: TGTGCCAGCAGCGTAGGTATGGACAGCTCCTACGAGCAGTACTTC. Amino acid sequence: CASSVGMDSSYEQYF.

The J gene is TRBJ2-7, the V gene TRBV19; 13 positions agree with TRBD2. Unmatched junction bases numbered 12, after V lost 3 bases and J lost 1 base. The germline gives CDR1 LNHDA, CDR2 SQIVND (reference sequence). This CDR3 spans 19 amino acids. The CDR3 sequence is CASSIIPGLAGTGSYEQYF. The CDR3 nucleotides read TGTGCCAGTAGTATTATTCCGGGACTAGCGGGAACAGGGTCCTACGAGCAGTACTTC.

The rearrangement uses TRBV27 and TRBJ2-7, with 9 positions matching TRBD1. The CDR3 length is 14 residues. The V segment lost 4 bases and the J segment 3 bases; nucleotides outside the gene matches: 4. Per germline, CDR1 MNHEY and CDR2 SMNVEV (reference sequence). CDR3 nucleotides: TGTGCCAGCAGTTCTCGGACAGGGGACTACGAGCAGTACTTC. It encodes CASSSRTGDYEQYF.

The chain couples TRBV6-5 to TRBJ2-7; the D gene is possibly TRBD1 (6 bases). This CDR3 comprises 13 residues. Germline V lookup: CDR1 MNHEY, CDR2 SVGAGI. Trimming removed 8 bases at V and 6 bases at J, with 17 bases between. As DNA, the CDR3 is TGTGCCAGCTTAATAGGGGGATCCAGCGAGCAGTACTTC. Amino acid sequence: CASLIGGSSEQYF.

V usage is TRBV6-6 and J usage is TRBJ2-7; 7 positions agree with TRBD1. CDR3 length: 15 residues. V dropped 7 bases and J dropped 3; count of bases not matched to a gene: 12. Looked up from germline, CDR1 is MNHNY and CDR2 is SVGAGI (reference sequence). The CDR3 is CASTFSRQGIYEQYF. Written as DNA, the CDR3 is TGTGCCAGCACCTTTTCGAGACAGGGAATCTACGAGCAGTACTTC.

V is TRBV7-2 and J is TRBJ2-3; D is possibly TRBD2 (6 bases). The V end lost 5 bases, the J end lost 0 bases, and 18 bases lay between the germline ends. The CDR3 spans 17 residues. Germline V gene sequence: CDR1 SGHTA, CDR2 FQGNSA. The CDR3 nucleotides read TGTGCCAGCAGCCCCTTGGGTAGCGGCGCTAGCACAGATACGCAGTATTTT. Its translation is CASSPLGSGASTDTQYF.

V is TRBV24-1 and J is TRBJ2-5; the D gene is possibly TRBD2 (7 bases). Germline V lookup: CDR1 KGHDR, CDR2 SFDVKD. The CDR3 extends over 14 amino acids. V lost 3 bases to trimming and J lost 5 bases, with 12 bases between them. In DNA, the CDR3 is TGTGCCACCAGTGATGTAAGGGGGGGGGAGACCCAGTACTTC. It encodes CATSDVRGGETQYF.

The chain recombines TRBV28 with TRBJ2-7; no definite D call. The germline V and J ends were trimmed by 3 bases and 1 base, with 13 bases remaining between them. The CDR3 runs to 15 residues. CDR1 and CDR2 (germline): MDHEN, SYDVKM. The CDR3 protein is CASSFTETGSYEQYF. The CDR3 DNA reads TGTGCCAGCAGTTTTACGGAGACGGGTTCCTACGAGCAGTACTTC.

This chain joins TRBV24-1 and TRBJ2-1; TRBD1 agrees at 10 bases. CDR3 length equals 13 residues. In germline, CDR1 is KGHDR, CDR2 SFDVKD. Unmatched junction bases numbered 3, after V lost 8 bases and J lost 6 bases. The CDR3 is CATKDRGINEQFF. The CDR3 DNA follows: TGTGCCACCAAGGACAGGGGGATCAATGAGCAGTTCTTC.

The CDR3 sequence: CASSLLDRVKYQPQHF. DNA for the CDR3: TGTGCCAGCAGTTTATTGGACAGGGTTAAGTATCAGCCCCAGCATTTT. The genes are TRBV28 and TRBJ1-5; 8 bases map to TRBD1. The V and J ends lost 1 base and 5 bases, in that order; junction bases with no gene match: 7. The CDR3 is 16 amino acids. Germline V gene data show CDR1 as MDHEN and CDR2 as SYDVKM.

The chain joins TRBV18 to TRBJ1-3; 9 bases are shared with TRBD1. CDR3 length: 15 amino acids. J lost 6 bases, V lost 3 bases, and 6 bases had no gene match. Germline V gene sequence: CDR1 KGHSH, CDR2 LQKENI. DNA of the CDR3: TGTGCCAGCTCACCGAAGACAGGGGGTGAAAACACCATATATTTT. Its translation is CASSPKTGGENTIYF.

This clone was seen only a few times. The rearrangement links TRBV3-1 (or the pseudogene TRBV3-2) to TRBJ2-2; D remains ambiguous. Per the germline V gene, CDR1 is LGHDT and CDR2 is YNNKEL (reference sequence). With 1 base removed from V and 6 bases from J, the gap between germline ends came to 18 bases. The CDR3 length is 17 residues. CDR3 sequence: CASSQAVSVYGSGELFF. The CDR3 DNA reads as TGTGCCAGCAGCCAAGCAGTATCGGTTTACGGGTCCGGGGAGCTGTTTTTT.

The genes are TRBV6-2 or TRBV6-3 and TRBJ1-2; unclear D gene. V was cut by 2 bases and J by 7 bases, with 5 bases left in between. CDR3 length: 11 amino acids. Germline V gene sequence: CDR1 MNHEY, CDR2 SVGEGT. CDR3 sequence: CASSYGFGYTF. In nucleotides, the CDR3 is TGTGCCAGCAGTTACGGCTTTGGCTACACCTTC.

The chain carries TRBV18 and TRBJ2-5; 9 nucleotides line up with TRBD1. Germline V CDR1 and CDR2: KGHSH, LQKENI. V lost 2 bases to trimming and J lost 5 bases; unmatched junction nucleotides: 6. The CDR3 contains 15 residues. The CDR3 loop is CASSPEQGARETQYF. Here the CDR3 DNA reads TGTGCCAGCTCACCAGAACAGGGGGCGCGGGAGACCCAGTACTTC.

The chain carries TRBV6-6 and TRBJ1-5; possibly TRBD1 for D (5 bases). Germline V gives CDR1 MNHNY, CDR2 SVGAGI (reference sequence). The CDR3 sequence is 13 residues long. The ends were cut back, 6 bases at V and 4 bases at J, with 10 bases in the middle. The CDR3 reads CASSTGRNQPQHF. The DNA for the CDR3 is TGTGCCAGCAGCACAGGAAGAAATCAGCCCCAGCATTTT.

DNA for the CDR3: TGTGCCAGCAGCGCCGGGACAGGGGCCGAAAAACTGTTTTTT. Translated, it gives CASSAGTGAEKLFF. The chain has TRBV9 and TRBJ1-4; 10 bases match TRBD1. This CDR3 spans 14 amino acids. The V gene's germline CDR1 is SGDLS and CDR2 YYNGEE. V lost 3 bases and J lost 8; bases outside the gene matches: 4.

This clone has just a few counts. The CDR3: CAWSVDPQAEQYF. In DNA, the CDR3 is TGTGCCTGGAGTGTAGACCCGCAGGCCGAGCAGTACTTC. The V call is TRBV30, the J call TRBJ2-7, with D hard to call. V dropped 0 bases and J dropped 6 bases, with 12 bases sitting between them. This CDR3 has 13 residues. From germline, CDR1 is GTSNPN and CDR2 SVGIG (reference sequence).

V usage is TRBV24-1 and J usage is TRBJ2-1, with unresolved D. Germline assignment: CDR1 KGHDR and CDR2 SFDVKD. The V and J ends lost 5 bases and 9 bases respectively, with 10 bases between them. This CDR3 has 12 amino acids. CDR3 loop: CATSVEHSEQFF. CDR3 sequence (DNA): TGTGCCACCAGTGTAGAGCATTCTGAGCAGTTCTTC.

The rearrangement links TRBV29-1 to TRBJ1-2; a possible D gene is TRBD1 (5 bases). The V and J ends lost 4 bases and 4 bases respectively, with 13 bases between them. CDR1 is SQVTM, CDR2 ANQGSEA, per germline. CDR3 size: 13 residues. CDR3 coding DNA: TGCAGCGTTGTAGGCCAGGGAGGCTATGGCTACACCTTC. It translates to CSVVGQGGYGYTF.